This T cell receptor beta chain was identified during a study of blood T cell repertoires in COVID-19. Study-wide context: Samples of COVID-19 (acute and convalescent) were obtained from the United States, Italy and Spain. T cells, B-cell-depleted T cells, or PBMCs supplied cDNA or gDNA.

The CDR3 runs 14 residues. The V end was cut by 3 bases, the J end by 7 bases, with 13 bases between. Germline values: CDR1 SGHTA, CDR2 FQGNSA. Per the original methods: Reference gene primers were amplified, and this amplification served to estimate nucleated cell counts. The data were produced by immunoSEQ multiplex PCR, yet TCRdb's version contains in-frame clones alone and is incomplete. The V and J calls and clone size come from that table; D and trimming were worked out from the DNA. This sample yields approximately 250,000 clones, of which around 80% are seen a single time; approximately 5.7% belongs to the top ten.

The source material was peripheral blood. The rearrangement links TRBV7-2 to TRBJ2-1; TRBD2 is a possible D gene (6 bases). The clonotype originates from a human donor in a cohort sampled during active COVID-19. The CDR3 reads CASSLDGGGNEQFF. The DNA for the CDR3 is TGTGCCAGCAGCTTGGATGGGGGAGGTAATGAGCAGTTCTTC.